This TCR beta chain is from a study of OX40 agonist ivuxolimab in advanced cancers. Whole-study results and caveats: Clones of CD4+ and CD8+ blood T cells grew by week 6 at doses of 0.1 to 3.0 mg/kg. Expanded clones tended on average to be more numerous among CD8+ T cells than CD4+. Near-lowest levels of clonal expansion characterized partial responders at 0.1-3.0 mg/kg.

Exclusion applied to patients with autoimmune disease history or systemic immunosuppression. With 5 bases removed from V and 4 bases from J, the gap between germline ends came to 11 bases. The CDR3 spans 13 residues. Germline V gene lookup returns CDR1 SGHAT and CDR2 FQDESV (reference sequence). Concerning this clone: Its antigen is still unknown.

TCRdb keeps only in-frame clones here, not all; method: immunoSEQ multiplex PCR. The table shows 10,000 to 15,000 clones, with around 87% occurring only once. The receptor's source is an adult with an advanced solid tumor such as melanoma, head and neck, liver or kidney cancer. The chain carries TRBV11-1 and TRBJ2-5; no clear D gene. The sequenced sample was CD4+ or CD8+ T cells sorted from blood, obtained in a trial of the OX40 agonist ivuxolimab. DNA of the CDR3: TGTGCCAGCAGCGCCCGTCGCGGAGAGACCCAGTACTTC. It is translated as CASSARRGETQYF.